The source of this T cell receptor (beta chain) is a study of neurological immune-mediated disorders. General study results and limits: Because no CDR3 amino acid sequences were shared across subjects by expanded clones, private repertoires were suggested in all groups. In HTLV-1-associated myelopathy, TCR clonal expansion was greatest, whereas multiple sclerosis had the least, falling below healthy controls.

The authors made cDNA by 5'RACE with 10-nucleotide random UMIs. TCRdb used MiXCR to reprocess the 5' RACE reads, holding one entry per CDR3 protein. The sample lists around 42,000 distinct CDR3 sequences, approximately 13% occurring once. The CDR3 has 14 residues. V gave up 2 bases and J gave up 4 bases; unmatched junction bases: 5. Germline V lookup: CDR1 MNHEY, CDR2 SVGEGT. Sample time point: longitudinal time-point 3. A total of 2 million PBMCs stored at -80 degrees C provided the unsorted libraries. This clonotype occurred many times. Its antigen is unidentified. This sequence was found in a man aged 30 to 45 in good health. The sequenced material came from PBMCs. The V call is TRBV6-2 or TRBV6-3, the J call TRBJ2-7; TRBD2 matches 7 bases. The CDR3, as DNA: TGTGCCAGCAGTTACGGGATAGCGGGTTACGAGCAGTACTTC. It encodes CASSYGIAGYEQYF.